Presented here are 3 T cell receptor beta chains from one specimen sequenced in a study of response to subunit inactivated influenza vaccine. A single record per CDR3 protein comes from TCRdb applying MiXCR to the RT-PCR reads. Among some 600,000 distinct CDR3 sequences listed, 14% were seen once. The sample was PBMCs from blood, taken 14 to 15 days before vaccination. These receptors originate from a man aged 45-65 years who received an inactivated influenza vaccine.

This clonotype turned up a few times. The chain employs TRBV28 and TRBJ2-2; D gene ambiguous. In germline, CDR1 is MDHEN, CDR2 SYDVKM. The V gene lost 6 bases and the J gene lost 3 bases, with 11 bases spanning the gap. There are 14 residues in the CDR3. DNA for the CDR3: TGTGCCAGCAGACCCGGCCCCGACACCGGGGAGCTGTTTTTT. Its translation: CASRPGPDTGELFF.

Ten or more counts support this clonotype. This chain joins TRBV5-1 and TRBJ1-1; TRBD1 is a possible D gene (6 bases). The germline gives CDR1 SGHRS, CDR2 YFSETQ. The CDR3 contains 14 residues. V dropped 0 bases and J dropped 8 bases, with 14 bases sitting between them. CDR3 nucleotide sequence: TGCGCCAGCAGCTTGGCCGGGACAACGGGCGAAGCTTTCTTT. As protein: CASSLAGTTGEAFF. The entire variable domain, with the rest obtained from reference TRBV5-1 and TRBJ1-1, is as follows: KAGVTQTPRYLIKTRGQQVTLSCSPISGHRSVSWYQQTPGQGLQFLFEYFSETQRNKGNFPGRFSGRQFSNSRSEMNVSTLELGDSALYLCASSLAGTTGEAFFGQGTRLTVV.

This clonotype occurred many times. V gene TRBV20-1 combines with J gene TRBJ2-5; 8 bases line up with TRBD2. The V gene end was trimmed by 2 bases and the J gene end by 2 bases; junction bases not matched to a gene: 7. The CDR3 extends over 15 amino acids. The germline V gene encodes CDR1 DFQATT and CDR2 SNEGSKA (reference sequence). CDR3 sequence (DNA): TGCAGTGCTAGATGGGTAGCGGGGAGACAAGAGACCCAGTACTTC. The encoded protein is CSARWVAGRQETQYF.